This T cell receptor beta chain was captured by sequencing in a study of T cell responses to AZD1222 COVID-19 vaccine (dated by TCRdb to the early 2020s). Describing the broader study: Because spike-specific TCR depth and breadth did not differ between the two schedules, AZD1222 recipients who got a second dose at roughly 4 weeks were pooled with those who got a second dose at roughly 12 weeks. A total of more than 230 trial participants underwent TCR sequencing, of whom around 200 received two doses of AZD1222 and roughly 25 received two doses of the MenACWY control vaccine. Enrollment into the trials was organized by age into subgroups of 18-55, 56-69 and 70-plus years, and those subgroups contained roughly 150, 30 and 60 TCR-sequenced participants, respectively. Findings and caveats that apply to the study as a whole: Vaccine-associated CD4 TCRs spanned the whole spike protein, with dominant responses in regions 160-218 and 743-854. Participants were mostly white British and included more females than males, and it was suggested by the authors that clonal diversity may have been underestimated. Because no day 14 peak-response samples were available, repertoires were characterized only after the peak T cell response. In the small 56-69-year group, the increase in depth fell short of significance, most likely because of low power. Conclusions about previously exposed vaccinees are limited because only six or seven AZD1222 recipients were SARS-CoV-2 seropositive at baseline. Epitopes outside the regions mutated in the B.1.351 and B.1.1.7 variants were reportedly recognized by nearly half of the unique spike-specific TCRs. After two AZD1222 doses, spike-specific TCR breadth and depth were significantly higher than at day 0 and than in MenACWY recipients.

CDR1 and CDR2, looked up from the germline V gene (reference sequence), are MNHEY and SMNVEV. Trimming costs V 6 bases and J 7 bases, and their ends lie 10 bases apart. The CDR3 starts with the cysteine, ends with the phenylalanine, and has 13 residues. CDR3 DNA is the only sequence kept; it has 39 bases, read in frame from the first base. This specimen's time point label, per the study, means: baseline before first vaccination. Vaccinee samples came from UK trials COV001 and COV002, including a single-blind randomized controlled phase 2/3 trial of AZD1222 (ChAdOx1 nCoV-19) in healthy adults. Trial participant PBMC samples were collected at day 0 and day 28 after the second dose for TCRbeta chain sequencing. Regarding this clone: The antigen this receptor binds is unknown. One base away there is no much larger clone; base qualities are not given.

The CDR3 regions of human TCRbeta chains were analyzed by immunosequencing. Under the source paper's analysis protocol: Repertoire TCRs were matched against a reference library of SARS-CoV-2-specific TCRs generated with the MIRA antigen-specificity platform. Breadth meant the fraction of unique TCRs that were SARS-CoV-2-associated, whereas depth meant the fraction of total T cells that were SARS-CoV-2-associated. Using the MIRA data, each spike-specific TCR was assigned both to the spike region to which the TCR was reactive and to a CD4 or CD8 class. Log10-transformed breadth and depth values were compared by one-way ANOVA with Sidak's multiple comparisons tests. Not all clones reach the TCRdb copy of this immuneACCESS table, which keeps in-frame sequences only. Checked studies attribute under half of the gap to unresolved V genes and leave the rest unexplained. That table is the source of V, J and clone size, and D and trimming were worked out from the DNA. For this sample the table gives 100,000 to 150,000 clones, of which about 85% were detected only once. 1.4% to 1.5% of the sample comes from the top ten.

This sequence was found in an adult in good health. Sequenced material: peripheral blood, taken on day 0 of AZD1222 vaccination. Rearrangement joined TRBV27 to TRBJ1-6; no D gene can be assigned with confidence. The DNA is as follows: TGTGCCAGCAGCCCGACGGGCAATTCACCCCTCCACTTT. This is translated as CASSPTGNSPLHF.